This TCR beta chain originates from a study of blood T cells in healthy people across ages. This clonotype was counted only a few times. Its antigen is not identified. Roughly 9.8 milliliters of peripheral blood were drawn from each donor. Study findings and constraints: TCR beta diversity correlated strongly with naive T cell percentage.

A second PCR of about 7 to 12 cycles used a sample-barcoded 5' primer and a J-beta primer mix. TCRdb called the 5' RACE reads again in MiXCR, with one record for every CDR3 protein. Of about 1.8 million distinct CDR3 sequences in the sample, around half were seen once. The V segment lost 3 bases and the J segment 2 bases; nucleotides outside the gene matches: 10. The CDR3 is made up of 16 amino acids. The germline gives CDR1 SGHTA, CDR2 FQGNSA. The chain uses TRBV7-2 and TRBJ2-7; 7 bases agree with TRBD1. This clonotype was obtained from a woman between 35 and 50 years old in good health. What was sequenced was blood. The CDR3: CASSFPGRDRAYEQYF. CDR3 DNA: TGTGCCAGCAGCTTCCCAGGACGCGACAGGGCCTACGAGCAGTACTTC.